This TCR beta chain was profiled in a study of shared clonotypes between healthy human individuals. Study-level findings and limits: Sorted-subset sequencing was shown by rarefaction to be incomplete despite large depth. On the whole, naive subsets had larger estimated richness than memory subsets had.

Naivety among CD8 cells was defined by CD45RO negativity and positive CCR7 selection, thereby excluding terminally differentiated effector memory CD45RA+ cells. Profiling relied on immunoSEQ multiplex PCR, and the TCRdb table lists in-frame clones only, not all of them. Here the sample spans roughly 2.1 million clones, 85% to 95% being singletons. About this clone itself: Its antigen is unknown.

The germline V gene encodes CDR1 SGHNT and CDR2 YYREEE (reference sequence). The CDR3 sequence is 16 residues long. V was pared by 4 bases and J by 2 bases, with 10 bases of the junction left unmatched. Material for sequencing was naive CD8+ T cells from PBMCs. This TCR was recovered from a man aged 18 to 30 in good health. Some clones in this sample may be carry-over from other donors' samples. J is TRBJ2-3 and V is TRBV5-4; TRBD1 matches 7 bases. In DNA form, the CDR3 reads TGTGCCAGCAGCGACGGACAGGTTTTGTACACAGATACGCAGTATTTT. This translates into CASSDGQVLYTDTQYF.